This TCR beta chain was sequenced for a study of PD-L1 blockade in urothelial cancer. As for the study in general: Bladder-origin urothelial cancer in males described about 85% of the roughly 29 patients. Timepoints chosen for blood analysis were 3 weeks (second dose) and 6 weeks after treatment start.

TCRdb keeps only in-frame clones here, not all; method: immunoSEQ multiplex PCR. The table records 29,000 or so clones, 80% to 90% of them present only once. This CDR3 is 17 amino acids long. The germline V gene encodes CDR1 MDHEN and CDR2 SYDVKM. Losses at the gene ends were 5 bases for V and 2 bases for J; bases not matched to a gene: 12. This clonotype was sampled from a man aged 50 to 59 with urothelial cancer. Sample: PBMCs, taken around atezolizumab (anti-PD-L1) treatment. This chain links TRBV28 with TRBJ1-5, with 7 bases fitting TRBD1. CDR3 in DNA: TGTGCCAGCAGTCCCCATCCGACAGGGTGGGGCAATCAGCCCCAGCATTTT. This gives the protein CASSPHPTGWGNQPQHF.